Listed below are T cell receptor beta chains from one sample, sequenced in a study of cytomegalovirus exposure and HLA in healthy donors. Profiling relied on immunoSEQ multiplex PCR, and the TCRdb table lists in-frame clones only, not all of them. Among about 56,000 clones listed, about 96% were seen once. The sequenced material came from PBMCs. The receptors were sampled from a woman between 18 and 29 years old in good health and CMV-seronegative. CDR3s include the opening cysteine and the closing phenylalanine or tryptophan. The order of the fields is clone size, D gene, J gene, V gene, CDR3 DNA, CDR3 protein. D genes are given only for firm matches. Rows may omit the clone size; those that give it use once, few, many or a size class.

abundance: -; d_gene: TRBD2; j_gene: TRBJ2-1; v_gene: TRBV28; CDR3nt: TGTGCCAGCAGTTTGGGTGCGGGAGGGGATTGGGATGAGCAGTTCTTC; CDR3aa: CASSLGAGGDWDEQFF
abundance: -; d_gene: -; j_gene: TRBJ1-5; v_gene: TRBV23-1; CDR3nt: TGCGCCAGCAGTCAAGCGTTCCCGACAGGTTCCAATCAGCCCCAGCATTTT; CDR3aa: CASSQAFPTGSNQPQHF
abundance: -; d_gene: TRBD1; j_gene: TRBJ1-3; v_gene: TRBV19; CDR3nt: TGTGCCAGTAGTACACCCTCGGGACAGGGGGCTTTTGCCGGAAACACCATATATTTT; CDR3aa: CASSTPSGQGAFAGNTIYF
abundance: -; d_gene: TRBD2; j_gene: TRBJ2-2; v_gene: TRBV7-3; CDR3nt: TGTGCCAGCAGCCCCCCGGGGGGGAGCACCGGGGAGCTGTTTTTT; CDR3aa: CASSPPGGSTGELFF
abundance: once; d_gene: TRBD1; j_gene: TRBJ1-4; v_gene: TRBV30; CDR3nt: TGTGCCTGGAGTTCGTCCACAGGGGGCCTCCGAGAAAAACTGTTTTTT; CDR3aa: CAWSSSTGGLREKLFF
abundance: -; d_gene: TRBD2; j_gene: TRBJ2-1; v_gene: TRBV7-2; CDR3nt: TGTGCCAGCAGCTTAACTCTAGCGGGGGGCGCGCAGTTCTTC; CDR3aa: CASSLTLAGGAQFF
abundance: once; d_gene: TRBD1; j_gene: TRBJ1-2; v_gene: TRBV19; CDR3nt: TGTGCCAGTAGTTCCCCGGGACAGGGCTATGGCTACACCTTC; CDR3aa: CASSSPGQGYGYTF
abundance: -; d_gene: TRBD2; j_gene: TRBJ2-7; v_gene: TRBV27; CDR3nt: TGTGCCAGCAGCCCGACCGGGGGGTTAGCCTACGAGCAGTACTTC; CDR3aa: CASSPTGGLAYEQYF
abundance: -; d_gene: -; j_gene: TRBJ1-2; v_gene: TRBV19; CDR3nt: TGTGCCATACAAAACAGGGCCAACTATGGCTACACCTTC; CDR3aa: CAIQNRANYGYTF
abundance: -; d_gene: -; j_gene: TRBJ2-1; v_gene: TRBV28; CDR3nt: TGTGCCAGCTTACCGGGGGGCCCGTACAATGAGCAGTTCTTC; CDR3aa: CASLPGGPYNEQFF
abundance: -; d_gene: -; j_gene: TRBJ1-2; v_gene: TRBV5-8; CDR3nt: TGTGCCAGCAGCTTGGTGCCCGGGTATGGCTACACCTTC; CDR3aa: CASSLVPGYGYTF
abundance: -; d_gene: -; j_gene: TRBJ1-1; v_gene: TRBV7-9; CDR3nt: TGTGCCAGCAGCCCCTGGGGAGACACTGAAGCTTTCTTT; CDR3aa: CASSPWGDTEAFF
abundance: -; d_gene: -; j_gene: TRBJ2-1; v_gene: TRBV12-2; CDR3nt: TGTGCAAGTCGCTCCTTCCGGGGGGTTAGCTCCTACAATGAGCAGTTCTTC; CDR3aa: CASRSFRGVSSYNEQFF
abundance: -; d_gene: TRBD1; j_gene: TRBJ2-7; v_gene: TRBV5-1; CDR3nt: TGCGCCAGCAGCTTGGAGGGACAGGGCCCCTACGAGCAGTACTTC; CDR3aa: CASSLEGQGPYEQYF
abundance: -; d_gene: -; j_gene: TRBJ2-4; v_gene: TRBV28; CDR3nt: TGTGCCAGCAGTGGGGCGGCCAAAAACATTCAGTACTTC; CDR3aa: CASSGAAKNIQYF
abundance: once; d_gene: TRBD2; j_gene: TRBJ2-7; v_gene: TRBV7-6; CDR3nt: TGTGCCAGCAGCTTAGTAGCGGGGCACTACGAGCAGTACTTC; CDR3aa: CASSLVAGHYEQYF
abundance: -; d_gene: -; j_gene: TRBJ2-7; v_gene: TRBV5-1; CDR3nt: TGCGCCAGCAGCTTGGGGCAGGGTGGGCCCGGGCAATACGAGCAGTACTTC; CDR3aa: CASSLGQGGPGQYEQYF
abundance: -; d_gene: -; j_gene: TRBJ1-5; v_gene: TRBV2; CDR3nt: TGTGCCAGCAGTGGCGGGCTCGATCAGCCCCAGCATTTT; CDR3aa: CASSGGLDQPQHF
abundance: -; d_gene: TRBD2; j_gene: TRBJ2-7; v_gene: TRBV9; CDR3nt: TGTGCCAGCAGCATTGTAGCGGGGGCTTTCTCCTACGAGCAGTACTTC; CDR3aa: CASSIVAGAFSYEQYF
abundance: -; d_gene: -; j_gene: TRBJ1-5; v_gene: TRBV21-1; CDR3nt: TGTGCCAGCACCCACAGCGGGCAAGGCTCTTATAGCAATCAGCCCCAGCATTTT; CDR3aa: CASTHSGQGSYSNQPQHF
abundance: -; d_gene: -; j_gene: TRBJ2-2; v_gene: TRBV7-8; CDR3nt: TGTGCCAGCAGCCCCCGACAGGCAGTCTATCACACCGGGGAGCTGTTTTTT; CDR3aa: CASSPRQAVYHTGELFF
abundance: -; d_gene: TRBD2; j_gene: TRBJ2-1; v_gene: TRBV6-4; CDR3nt: TGTGCCAGCAGTGACTCGGTCCCTGGCGGGGGGGGGCCTTCCTACAATGAGCAGTTCTTC; CDR3aa: CASSDSVPGGGGPSYNEQFF
abundance: -; d_gene: TRBD1; j_gene: TRBJ1-2; v_gene: TRBV6-1; CDR3nt: TGTGCCAGCAGTGAGACAGGGGGCGATGGCTACACCTTC; CDR3aa: CASSETGGDGYTF
abundance: -; d_gene: TRBD1; j_gene: TRBJ2-7; v_gene: TRBV10-3; CDR3nt: TGTGCCATCAGTGAGTTGGGACAGAGCTACGAGCAGTACTTC; CDR3aa: CAISELGQSYEQYF
abundance: -; d_gene: TRBD2; j_gene: TRBJ2-5; v_gene: TRBV7-2; CDR3nt: TGTGCCAGCAGCTCTCCCGCGGGGGGAGAGACCCAGTACTTC; CDR3aa: CASSSPAGGETQYF
abundance: -; d_gene: -; j_gene: TRBJ2-5; v_gene: TRBV7-2; CDR3nt: TGTGCCAGCAGCTTAGGGCGGGTTGAGACCCAGTACTTC; CDR3aa: CASSLGRVETQYF
abundance: -; d_gene: -; j_gene: TRBJ2-7; v_gene: TRBV4-3; CDR3nt: TGCGCCAGCAGCCAAGATGTGATTGCGGGGTCCTACGAGCAGTACTTC; CDR3aa: CASSQDVIAGSYEQYF
abundance: once; d_gene: -; j_gene: TRBJ2-1; v_gene: TRBV18; CDR3nt: TGTGCCAGCTCACCTCCCGGGGGTGAGGGAGCCCTAAACAATGAGCAGTTCTTC; CDR3aa: CASSPPGGEGALNNEQFF
abundance: -; d_gene: -; j_gene: TRBJ1-5; v_gene: TRBV6-1; CDR3nt: TGTGCCACCCAGCCCAACTATAGCAATCAGCCCCAGCATTTT; CDR3aa: CATQPNYSNQPQHF
abundance: -; d_gene: -; j_gene: TRBJ2-1; v_gene: TRBV7-3; CDR3nt: TGTGCCAGCAGCTTAAAGGCGGGAAGCTCCTACAATGAGCAGTTCTTC; CDR3aa: CASSLKAGSSYNEQFF
abundance: -; d_gene: -; j_gene: TRBJ2-7; v_gene: TRBV11-2; CDR3nt: TGTGCCAGCAGTTACAGGCGACGGGCACAGGGCTACGAGCAGTACTTC; CDR3aa: CASSYRRRAQGYEQYF
abundance: -; d_gene: -; j_gene: TRBJ1-1; v_gene: TRBV28; CDR3nt: TGTGCCAGCACACCGGGAGGACTGAACACTGAAGCTTTCTTT; CDR3aa: CASTPGGLNTEAFF
abundance: -; d_gene: -; j_gene: TRBJ2-7; v_gene: TRBV6-5; CDR3nt: TGTGCCAGCAGTACATACTCCGGTCGGAGCTACGAGCAGTACTTC; CDR3aa: CASSTYSGRSYEQYF
abundance: -; d_gene: -; j_gene: TRBJ2-3; v_gene: TRBV30; CDR3nt: TGTGCCTGGAGTGTAGGGCGCGGGGGCCCTAGGGCCACAGATACGCAGTATTTT; CDR3aa: CAWSVGRGGPRATDTQYF
abundance: -; d_gene: TRBD1; j_gene: TRBJ1-2; v_gene: TRBV12-5; CDR3nt: TGTGCTAGTGGCCACGGACAGGGAAATGGCTACACCTTC; CDR3aa: CASGHGQGNGYTF